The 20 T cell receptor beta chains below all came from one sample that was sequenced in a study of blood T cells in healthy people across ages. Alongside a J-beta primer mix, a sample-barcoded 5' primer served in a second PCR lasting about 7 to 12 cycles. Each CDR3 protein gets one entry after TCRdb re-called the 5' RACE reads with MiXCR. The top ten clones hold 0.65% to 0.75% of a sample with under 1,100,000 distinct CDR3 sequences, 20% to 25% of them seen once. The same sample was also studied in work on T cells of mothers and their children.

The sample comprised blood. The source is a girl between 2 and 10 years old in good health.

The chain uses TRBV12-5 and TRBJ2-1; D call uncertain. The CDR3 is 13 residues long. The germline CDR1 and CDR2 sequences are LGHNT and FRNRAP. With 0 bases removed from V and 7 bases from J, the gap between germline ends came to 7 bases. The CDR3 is CASGLVRLNEQFF. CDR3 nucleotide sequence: TGTGCTAGTGGTTTGGTACGGTTAAATGAGCAGTTCTTC. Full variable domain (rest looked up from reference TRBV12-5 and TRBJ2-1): DARVTQTPRHKVTEMGQEVTMRCQPILGHNTVFWYRQTMMQGLELLAYFRNRAPLDDSGMPKDRFSAEMPDATLATLKIQPSEPRDSAVYFCASGLVRLNEQFFGPGTRLTVL.

The CDR3 reads CASSFNRRSSYNSPLHF. Written as DNA, the CDR3 is TGTGCCAGCAGCTTCAACAGGAGGAGCTCCTATAATTCACCCCTCCACTTT. The chain couples TRBV6-2 or TRBV6-3 to TRBJ1-6, with a weak D call TRBD1 (5 bases). V dropped 6 bases and J dropped 0 bases, with 15 bases sitting between them. The CDR3 length is 17 residues. Germline CDR1 MNHEY, CDR2 SVGEGT.

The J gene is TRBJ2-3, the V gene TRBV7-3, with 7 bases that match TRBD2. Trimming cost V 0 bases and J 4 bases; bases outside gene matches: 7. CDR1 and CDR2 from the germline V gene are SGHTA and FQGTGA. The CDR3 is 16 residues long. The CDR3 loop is CASSLTRLAASDTQYF. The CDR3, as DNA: TGTGCCAGCAGCTTAACGAGGCTAGCGGCGTCAGATACGCAGTATTTT.

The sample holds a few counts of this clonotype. The CDR3 loop reads CASSLLARGHLDGYTF. The CDR3 DNA follows: TGTGCCAGCAGCTTACTAGCCCGAGGGCACCTAGACGGCTACACCTTC. The chain is built from TRBV7-9 and TRBJ1-2; the D is unclear. Trimming pared 2 bases from V and 8 bases from J, leaving 21 bases between. The germline V gene has CDR1 SEHNR and CDR2 FQNEAQ (reference sequence). The CDR3 extends over 16 amino acids.

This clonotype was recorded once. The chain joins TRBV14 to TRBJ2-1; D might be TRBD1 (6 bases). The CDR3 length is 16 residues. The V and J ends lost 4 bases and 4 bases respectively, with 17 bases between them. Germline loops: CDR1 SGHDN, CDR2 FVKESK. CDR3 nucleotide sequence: TGTGCCAGCAGCCCCGCACGAGGACAGCAATACAATGAGCAGTTCTTC. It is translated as CASSPARGQQYNEQFF. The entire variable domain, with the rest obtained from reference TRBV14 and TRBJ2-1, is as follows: EAGVTQFPSHSVIEKGQTVTLRCDPISGHDNLYWYRRVMGKEIKFLLHFVKESKQDESGMPNNRFLAERTGGTYSTLKVQPAELEDSGVYFCASSPARGQQYNEQFFGPGTRLTVL.

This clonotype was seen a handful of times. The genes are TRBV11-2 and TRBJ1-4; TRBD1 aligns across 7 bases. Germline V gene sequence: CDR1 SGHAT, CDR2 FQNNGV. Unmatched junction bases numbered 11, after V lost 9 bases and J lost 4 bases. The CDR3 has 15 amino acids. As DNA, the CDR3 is TGTGCCAGTAGTCGACCGGGACAGAGTAATGAAAAACTGTTTTTT. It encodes CASSRPGQSNEKLFF.

As DNA, the CDR3 is TGTGCCACCAGTGGACTAGCGGGGTCCTACAATGAGCAGTTCTTC. Translation: CATSGLAGSYNEQFF. V usage is TRBV24-1 and J usage is TRBJ2-1, with TRBD2 identical over 11 bases. Germline values: CDR1 KGHDR, CDR2 SFDVKD. The CDR3 contains 15 residues. Trimming removed 5 bases from V and 1 base from J; junction bases left unmatched: 0.

The DNA for the CDR3 is TGCGCCAGCAGCTTGGTCCCACCGGGAGGGAGTGGAGAGACCCAGTACTTC. Translation: CASSLVPPGGSGETQYF. This chain links TRBV5-1 with TRBJ2-5, with 8 bases matching TRBD2. The J segment lost 4 bases and the V segment lost 0 bases, leaving 11 bases of the junction unmatched. Germline CDR1 and CDR2: SGHRS and YFSETQ. The CDR3 spans 17 residues. The full variable domain, with the rest looked up from reference TRBV5-1 and TRBJ2-5, is KAGVTQTPRYLIKTRGQQVTLSCSPISGHRSVSWYQQTPGQGLQFLFEYFSETQRNKGNFPGRFSGRQFSNSRSEMNVSTLELGDSALYLCASSLVPPGGSGETQYFGPGTRLLVL.

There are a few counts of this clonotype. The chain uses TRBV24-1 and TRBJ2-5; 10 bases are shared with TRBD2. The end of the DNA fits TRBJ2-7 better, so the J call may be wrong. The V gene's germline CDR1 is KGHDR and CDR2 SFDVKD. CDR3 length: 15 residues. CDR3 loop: CATSDETSGTNEQYF. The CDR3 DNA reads TGTGCCACCAGTGACGAAACTAGCGGGACAAACGAGCAGTACTTC.

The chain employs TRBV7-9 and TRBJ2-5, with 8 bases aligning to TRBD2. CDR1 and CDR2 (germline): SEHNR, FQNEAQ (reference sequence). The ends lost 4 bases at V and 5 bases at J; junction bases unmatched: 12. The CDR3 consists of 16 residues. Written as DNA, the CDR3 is TGTGCCAGCAGCTCCCCCGGGAGGGGGGTCGTGGAGACCCAGTACTTC. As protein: CASSSPGRGVVETQYF.

The chain's CDR3 is CASENSGGSYNEQFF. The CDR3 DNA follows: TGTGCCAGCGAAAATAGCGGGGGATCCTACAATGAGCAGTTCTTC. The chain combines TRBV7-2 with TRBJ2-1; 9 bases agree with TRBD2. There are 15 residues in the CDR3. V trimming: 8 bases; J trimming: 1 base; junction bases outside the gene matches: 6. Per the germline V gene, CDR1 is SGHTA and CDR2 is FQGNSA.

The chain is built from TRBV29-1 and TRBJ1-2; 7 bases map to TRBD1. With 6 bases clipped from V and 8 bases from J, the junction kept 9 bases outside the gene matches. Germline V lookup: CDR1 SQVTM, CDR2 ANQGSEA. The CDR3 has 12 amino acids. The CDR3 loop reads CSVRDSAVGYTF. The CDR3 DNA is TGCAGCGTGAGGGACAGCGCTGTCGGCTACACCTTC.

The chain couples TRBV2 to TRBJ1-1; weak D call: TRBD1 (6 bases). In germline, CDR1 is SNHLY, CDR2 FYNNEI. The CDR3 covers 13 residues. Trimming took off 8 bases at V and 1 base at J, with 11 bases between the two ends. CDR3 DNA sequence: TGTGCCAGCCATGGGGGCGGGAACACTGAAGCTTTCTTT. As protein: CASHGGGNTEAFF.

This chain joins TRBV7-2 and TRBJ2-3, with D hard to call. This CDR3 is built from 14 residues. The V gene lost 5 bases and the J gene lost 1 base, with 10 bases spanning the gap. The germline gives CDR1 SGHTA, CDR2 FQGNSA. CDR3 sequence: CASSQNGGTDTQYF. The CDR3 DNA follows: TGTGCCAGCAGCCAAAATGGGGGCACAGATACGCAGTATTTT.

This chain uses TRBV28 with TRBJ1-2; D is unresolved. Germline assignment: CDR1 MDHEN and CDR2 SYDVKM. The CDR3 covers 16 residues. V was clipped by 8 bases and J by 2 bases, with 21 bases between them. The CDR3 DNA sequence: TGTGCCAGCGCCCTGAGGAAACCCTCCATAAACTATGGCTACACCTTC. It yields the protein CASALRKPSINYGYTF.

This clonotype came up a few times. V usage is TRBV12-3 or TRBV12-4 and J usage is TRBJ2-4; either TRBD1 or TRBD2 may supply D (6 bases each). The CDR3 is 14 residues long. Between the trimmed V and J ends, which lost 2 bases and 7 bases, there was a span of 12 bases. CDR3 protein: CASSLRGAGNIQYF. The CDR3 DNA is TGTGCCAGCAGTTTAAGGGGGGCAGGGAACATTCAGTACTTC.

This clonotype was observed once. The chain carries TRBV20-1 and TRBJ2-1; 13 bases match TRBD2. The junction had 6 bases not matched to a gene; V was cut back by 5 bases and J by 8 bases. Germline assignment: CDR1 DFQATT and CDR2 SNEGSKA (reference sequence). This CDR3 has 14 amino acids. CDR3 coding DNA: TGCAGTGCTTCGACTAGCGGGGGGTGGCATGAGCAGTTCTTC. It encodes CSASTSGGWHEQFF.

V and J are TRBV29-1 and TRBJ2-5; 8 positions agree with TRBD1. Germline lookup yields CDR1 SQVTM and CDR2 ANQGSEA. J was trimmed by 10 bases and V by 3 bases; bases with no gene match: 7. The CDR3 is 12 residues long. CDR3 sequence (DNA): TGCAGCGTTGAGACAGGGGCAACCATCCAGTACTTC. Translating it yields CSVETGATIQYF. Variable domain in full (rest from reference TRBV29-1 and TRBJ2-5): SAVISQKPSRDICQRGTSLTIQCQVDSQVTMMFWYRQQPGQSLTLIATANQGSEATYESGFVIDKFPISRPNLTFSTLTVSNMSPEDSSIYLCSVETGATIQYFGPGTRLLVL.

Here the CDR3 DNA reads TGTGCCTGCAAGGAGAGGGATAATTCACCCCTCCACTTT. This gives the protein CACKERDNSPLHF. V gene TRBV7-8 combines with J gene TRBJ1-6; D gene unclear. Trimming took 11 bases from V and 5 from J, leaving 13 bases between them. CDR1 and CDR2 from the germline V gene are SGHVS and FQNEAQ. The CDR3 totals 13 residues. Filled out from reference TRBV7-8 and TRBJ1-6, the complete variable domain reads GAGVSQSPRYKVAKRGQDVALRCDPISGHVSLFWYQQALGQGPEFLTYFQNEAQLDKSGLPSDRFFAERPEGSVSTLKIQRTQQEDSAVYLCACKERDNSPLHFGNGTRLTVT.

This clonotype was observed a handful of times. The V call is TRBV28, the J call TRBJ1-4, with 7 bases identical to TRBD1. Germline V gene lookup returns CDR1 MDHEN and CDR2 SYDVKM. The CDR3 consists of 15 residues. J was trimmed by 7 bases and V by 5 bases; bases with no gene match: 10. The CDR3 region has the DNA TGTGCCAGCAGTCGACAGGGTTCAGCTTTTGAAAAACTGTTTTTT. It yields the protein CASSRQGSAFEKLFF.